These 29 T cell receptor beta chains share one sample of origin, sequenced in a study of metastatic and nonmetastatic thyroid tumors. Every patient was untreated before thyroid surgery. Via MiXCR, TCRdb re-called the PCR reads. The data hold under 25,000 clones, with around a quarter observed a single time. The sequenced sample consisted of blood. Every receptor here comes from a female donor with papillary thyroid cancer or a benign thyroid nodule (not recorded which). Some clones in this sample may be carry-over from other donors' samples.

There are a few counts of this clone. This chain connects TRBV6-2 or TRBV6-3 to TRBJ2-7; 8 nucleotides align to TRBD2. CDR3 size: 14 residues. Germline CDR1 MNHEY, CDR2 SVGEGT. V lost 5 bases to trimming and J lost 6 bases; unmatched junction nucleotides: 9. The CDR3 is CASSDDLGTSEQYF. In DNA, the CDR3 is TGTGCCAGCAGTGACGACCTCGGGACTAGCGAGCAGTACTTC.

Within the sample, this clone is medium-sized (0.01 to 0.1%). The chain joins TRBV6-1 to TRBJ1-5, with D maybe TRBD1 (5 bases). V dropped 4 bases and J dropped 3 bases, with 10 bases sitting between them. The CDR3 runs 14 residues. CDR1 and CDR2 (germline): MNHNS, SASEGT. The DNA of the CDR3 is TGTGCCAGCAGTGCGGGGGTTTCCAATCAGCCCCAGCATTTT. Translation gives CASSAGVSNQPQHF.

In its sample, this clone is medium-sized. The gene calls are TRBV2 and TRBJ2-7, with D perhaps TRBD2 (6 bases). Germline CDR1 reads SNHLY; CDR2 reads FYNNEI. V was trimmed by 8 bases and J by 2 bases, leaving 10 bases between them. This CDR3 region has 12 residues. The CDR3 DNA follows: TGTGCCAGCGATGCGGGGACCTACGAGCAGTACTTC. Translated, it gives CASDAGTYEQYF.

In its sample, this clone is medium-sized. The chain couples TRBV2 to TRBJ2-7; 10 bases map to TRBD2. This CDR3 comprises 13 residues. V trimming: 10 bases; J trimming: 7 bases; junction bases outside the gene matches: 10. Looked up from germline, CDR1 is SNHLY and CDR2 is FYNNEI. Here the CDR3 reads CATGLAAAGEQYF. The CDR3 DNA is TGTGCCACAGGACTAGCGGCCGCCGGTGAGCAGTACTTC.

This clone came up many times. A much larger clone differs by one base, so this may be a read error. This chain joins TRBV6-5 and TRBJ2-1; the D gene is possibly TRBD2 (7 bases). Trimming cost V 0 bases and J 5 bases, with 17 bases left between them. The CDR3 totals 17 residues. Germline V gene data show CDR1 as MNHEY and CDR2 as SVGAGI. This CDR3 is CASSYSRGSSGHNEQFF. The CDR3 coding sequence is TGTGCCAGCAGTTACTCGAGGGGGTCTAGCGGACACAATGAGCAGTTCTTC.

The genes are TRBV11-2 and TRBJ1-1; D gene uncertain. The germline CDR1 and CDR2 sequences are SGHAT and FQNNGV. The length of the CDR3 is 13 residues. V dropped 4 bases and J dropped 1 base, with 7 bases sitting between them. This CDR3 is CASSYHSNTEAFF. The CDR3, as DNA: TGTGCCAGCAGCTATCACTCGAACACTGAAGCTTTCTTT.

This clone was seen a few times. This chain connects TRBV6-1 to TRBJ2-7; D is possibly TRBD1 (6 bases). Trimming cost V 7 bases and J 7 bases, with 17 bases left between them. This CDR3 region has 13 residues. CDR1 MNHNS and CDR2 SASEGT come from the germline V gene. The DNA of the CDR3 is TGTGCCAGCATCTCCAGGGGAAACGGGGAGCAGTACTTC. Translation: CASISRGNGEQYF.

CDR3 amino acids: CSARGPVTYEQYF. The DNA for the CDR3 is TGCAGTGCTAGAGGCCCCGTAACCTACGAGCAGTACTTC. The V and J genes are TRBV20-1 and TRBJ2-7, with D unresolved. The CDR3 is made up of 13 amino acids. The ends were cut back, 1 base at V and 2 bases at J, with 9 bases in the middle. Germline V CDR1 and CDR2: DFQATT, SNEGSKA (reference sequence).

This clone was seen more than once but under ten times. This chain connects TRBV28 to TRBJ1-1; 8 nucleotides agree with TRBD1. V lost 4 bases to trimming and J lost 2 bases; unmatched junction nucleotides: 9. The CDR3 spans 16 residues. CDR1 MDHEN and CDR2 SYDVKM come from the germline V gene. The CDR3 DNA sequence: TGTGCCAGCAGTTGGGACAGGAGAATTCTAAACACTGAAGCTTTCTTT. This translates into CASSWDRRILNTEAFF.

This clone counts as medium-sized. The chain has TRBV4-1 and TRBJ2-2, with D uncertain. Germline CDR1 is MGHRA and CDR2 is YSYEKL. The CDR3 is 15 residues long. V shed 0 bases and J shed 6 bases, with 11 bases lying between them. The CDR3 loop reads CASSQDPRAAGELFF. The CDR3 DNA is TGCGCCAGCAGCCAAGACCCCCGGGCGGCCGGGGAGCTGTTTTTT.

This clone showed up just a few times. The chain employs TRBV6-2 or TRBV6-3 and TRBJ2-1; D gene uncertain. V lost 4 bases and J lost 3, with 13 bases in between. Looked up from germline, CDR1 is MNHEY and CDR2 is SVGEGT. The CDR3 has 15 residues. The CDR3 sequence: CASSLWTDLYNEQFF. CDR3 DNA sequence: TGTGCCAGCAGTTTGTGGACCGACCTCTACAATGAGCAGTTCTTC.

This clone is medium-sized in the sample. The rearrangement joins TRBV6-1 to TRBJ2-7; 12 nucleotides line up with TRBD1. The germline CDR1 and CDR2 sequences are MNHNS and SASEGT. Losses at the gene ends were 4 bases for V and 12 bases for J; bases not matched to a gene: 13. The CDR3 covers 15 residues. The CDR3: CASSAPTGQGARGYF. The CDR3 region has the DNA TGTGCCAGCAGTGCTCCCACGGGACAGGGGGCCAGGGGGTACTTC.

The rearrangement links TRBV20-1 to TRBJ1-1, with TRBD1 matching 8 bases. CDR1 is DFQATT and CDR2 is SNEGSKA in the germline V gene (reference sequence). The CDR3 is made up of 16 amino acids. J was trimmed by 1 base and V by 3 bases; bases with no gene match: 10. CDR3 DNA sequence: TGCAGTGCTAGCAATGCCTTTACAGGGGGGAACACTGAAGCTTTCTTT. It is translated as CSASNAFTGGNTEAFF.

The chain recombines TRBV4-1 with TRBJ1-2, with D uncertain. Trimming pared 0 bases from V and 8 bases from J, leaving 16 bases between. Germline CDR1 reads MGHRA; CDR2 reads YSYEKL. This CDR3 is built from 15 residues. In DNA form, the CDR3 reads TGCGCCAGCAGCCAAGATGGCCCCCAAGGTCGGGGCTACACCTTC. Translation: CASSQDGPQGRGYTF.

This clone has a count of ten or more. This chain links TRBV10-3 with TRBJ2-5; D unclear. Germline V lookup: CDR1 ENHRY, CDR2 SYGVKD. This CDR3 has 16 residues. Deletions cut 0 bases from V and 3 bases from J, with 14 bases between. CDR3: CAISESKGGVEETQYF. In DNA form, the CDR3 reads TGTGCCATCAGTGAGTCGAAGGGCGGAGTGGAAGAGACCCAGTACTTC.

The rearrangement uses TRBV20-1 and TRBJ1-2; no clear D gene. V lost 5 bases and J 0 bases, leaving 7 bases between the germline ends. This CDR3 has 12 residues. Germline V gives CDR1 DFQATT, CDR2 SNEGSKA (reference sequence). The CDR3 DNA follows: TGCAGTGCTCTGGAGACTAACTATGGCTACACCTTC. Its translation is CSALETNYGYTF.

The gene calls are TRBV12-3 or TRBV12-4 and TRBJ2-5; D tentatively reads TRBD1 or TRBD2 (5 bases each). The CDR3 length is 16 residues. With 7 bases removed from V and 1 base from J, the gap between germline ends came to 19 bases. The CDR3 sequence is CASTTTGTARQETQYF. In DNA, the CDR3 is TGTGCCAGCACTACCACCGGGACCGCACGCCAAGAGACCCAGTACTTC.

CDR3 residues: CSVEFPGQGSYEQYF. CDR3 sequence (DNA): TGCAGCGTTGAATTTCCGGGACAGGGATCCTACGAGCAGTACTTC. V is TRBV29-1 and J is TRBJ2-7; 9 nucleotides align to TRBD1. V was clipped by 2 bases and J by 1 base; unmatched bases: 6. CDR3 size: 15 residues. Germline assignment: CDR1 SQVTM and CDR2 ANQGSEA.

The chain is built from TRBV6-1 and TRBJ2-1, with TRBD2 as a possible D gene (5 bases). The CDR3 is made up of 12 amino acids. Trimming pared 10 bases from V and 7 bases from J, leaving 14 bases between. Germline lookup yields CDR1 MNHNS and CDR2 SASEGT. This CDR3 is CATQTRDNEQFF. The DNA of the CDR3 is TGTGCCACTCAAACTAGGGATAATGAGCAGTTCTTC.

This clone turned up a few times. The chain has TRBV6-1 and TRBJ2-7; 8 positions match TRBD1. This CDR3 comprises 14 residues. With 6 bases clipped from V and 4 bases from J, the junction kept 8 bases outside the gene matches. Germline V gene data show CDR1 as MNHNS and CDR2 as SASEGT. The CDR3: CASSRRTGSYEQYF. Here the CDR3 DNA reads TGTGCCAGCAGCCGCCGGACAGGGTCTTACGAGCAGTACTTC.

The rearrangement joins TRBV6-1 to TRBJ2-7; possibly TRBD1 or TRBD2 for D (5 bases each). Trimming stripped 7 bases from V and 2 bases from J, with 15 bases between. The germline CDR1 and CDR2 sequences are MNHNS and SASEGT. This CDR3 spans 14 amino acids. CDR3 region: CASTETGTPYEQYF. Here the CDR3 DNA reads TGTGCCAGCACCGAGACCGGGACCCCCTACGAGCAGTACTTC.

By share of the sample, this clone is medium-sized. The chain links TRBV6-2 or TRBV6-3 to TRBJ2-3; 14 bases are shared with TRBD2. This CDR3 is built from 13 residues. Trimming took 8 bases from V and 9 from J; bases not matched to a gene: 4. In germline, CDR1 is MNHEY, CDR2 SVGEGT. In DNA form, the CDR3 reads TGTGCCAGCCGTGGGACTAGCGGGAGAACGCAGTATTTT. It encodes CASRGTSGRTQYF.

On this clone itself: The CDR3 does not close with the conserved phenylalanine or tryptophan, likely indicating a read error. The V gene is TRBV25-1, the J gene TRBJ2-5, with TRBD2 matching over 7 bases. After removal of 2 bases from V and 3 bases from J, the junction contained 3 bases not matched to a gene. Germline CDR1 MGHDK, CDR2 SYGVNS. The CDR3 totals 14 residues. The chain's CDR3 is CASSEGEGKETQYL. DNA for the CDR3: TGTGCCAGCAGTGAAGGGGAGGGGAAAGAGACCCAGTACTTG.

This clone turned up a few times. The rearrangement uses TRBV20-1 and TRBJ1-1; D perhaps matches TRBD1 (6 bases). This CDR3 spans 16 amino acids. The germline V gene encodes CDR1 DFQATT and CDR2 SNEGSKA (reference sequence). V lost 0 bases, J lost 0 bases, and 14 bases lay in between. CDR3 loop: CSARDRPGAVNTEAFF. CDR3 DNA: TGCAGTGCTAGAGATAGGCCAGGGGCTGTGAACACTGAAGCTTTCTTT.

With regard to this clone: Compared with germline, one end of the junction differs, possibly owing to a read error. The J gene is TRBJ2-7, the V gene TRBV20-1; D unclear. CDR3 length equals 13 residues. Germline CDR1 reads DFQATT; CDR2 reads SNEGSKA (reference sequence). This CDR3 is CSARGIAGYEKYF. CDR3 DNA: TGCAGTGCTAGGGGAATAGCAGGCTACGAGAAGTACTTC.

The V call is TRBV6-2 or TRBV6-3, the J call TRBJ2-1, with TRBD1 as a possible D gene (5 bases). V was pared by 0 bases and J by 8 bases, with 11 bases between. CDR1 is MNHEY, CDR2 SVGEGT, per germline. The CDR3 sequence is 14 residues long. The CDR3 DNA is TGTGCCAGCAGTTACTCAAACAGGCCGGATGAGCAGTTCTTC. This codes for CASSYSNRPDEQFF.

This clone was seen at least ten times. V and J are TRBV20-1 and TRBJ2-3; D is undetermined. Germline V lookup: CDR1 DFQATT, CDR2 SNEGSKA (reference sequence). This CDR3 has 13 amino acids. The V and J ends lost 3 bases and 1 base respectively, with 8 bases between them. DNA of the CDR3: TGCAGTGCTAGTGGCAGTCGCACAGATACGCAGTATTTT. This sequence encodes CSASGSRTDTQYF.

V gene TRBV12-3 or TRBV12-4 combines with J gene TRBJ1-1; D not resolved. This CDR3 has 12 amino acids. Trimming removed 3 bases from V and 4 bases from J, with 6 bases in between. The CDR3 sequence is CASSFGSTEAFF. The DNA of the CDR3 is TGTGCCAGCAGTTTCGGCTCCACTGAAGCTTTCTTT.

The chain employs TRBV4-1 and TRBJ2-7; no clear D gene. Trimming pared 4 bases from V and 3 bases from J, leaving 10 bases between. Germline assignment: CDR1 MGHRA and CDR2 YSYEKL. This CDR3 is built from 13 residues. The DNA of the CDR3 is TGCGCCAGCAGCCTGGTCCCTATCTACGAGCAGTACTTC. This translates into CASSLVPIYEQYF.